The next 22 T cell receptor beta chains were all read from a single sample in a study of CD4+ T cells in melanoma (dated by TCRdb to between 2021 and 2024). Library method: the immunoSEQ multiplex PCR assay. This is the immuneACCESS table as TCRdb keeps it, with only in-frame sequences that have V and J called. A part of the clones is gone; compared with another copy, unresolved V genes explain less than half, and the rest is unexplained. For this sample there are about 6,900 clones; 65% appear just once. The top ten constitute roughly 20% of the sample. The sequenced sample was cells from a culture (not recorded whether cultured in vitro). All receptors come from a human donor with melanoma.

The chain joins TRBV5-1 to TRBJ2-5; D is possibly TRBD1 (6 bases). Germline V gene data show CDR1 as SGHRS and CDR2 as YFSETQ. This CDR3 has 14 residues. V lost 3 bases to trimming and J lost 3 bases, with 12 bases between them. CDR3 sequence reads: CASSYLGQKETQYF. The CDR3 nucleotides are TGCGCCAGCAGCTACTTAGGACAGAAAGAGACCCAGTACTTC.

By share, this clone counts as medium-sized. The V call is TRBV28, the J call TRBJ2-1; D unclear. V dropped 4 bases and J dropped 6 bases, with 4 bases sitting between them. The CDR3 loop spans 11 amino acids. CDR1 MDHEN and CDR2 SYDVKM come from the germline V gene. The CDR3 nucleotides read TGTGCCAGCAGTTGGCGCAATGAGCAGTTCTTC. As protein: CASSWRNEQFF. The complete variable domain, with remaining parts taken from reference TRBV28 and TRBJ2-1, reads DVKVTQSSRYLVKRTGEKVFLECVQDMDHENMFWYRQDPGLGLRLIYFSYDVKMKEKGDIPEGYSVSREKKERFSLILESASTNQTSMYLCASSWRNEQFFGPGTRLTVL.

The chain joins TRBV16 to TRBJ1-2; D is perhaps TRBD1 (5 bases). V lost 0 bases to trimming and J lost 4 bases, with 15 bases between them. The CDR3 length is 16 residues. Germline V gene data show CDR1 as KGHSY and CDR2 as FQNENV. The CDR3 sequence: CASSQSGGTRIYGYTF. The CDR3 bases are TGTGCCAGCAGCCAATCAGGCGGGACTCGCATCTATGGCTACACCTTC.

The rearrangement links TRBV10-3 to TRBJ2-1; TRBD2 matches 9 bases. Germline CDR1 is ENHRY and CDR2 is SYGVKD. After removal of 3 bases from V and 2 bases from J, the junction contained 11 bases not matched to a gene. The CDR3 loop spans 18 amino acids. The CDR3: CAISDLRGGRNTYNEQFF. DNA for the CDR3: TGTGCCATCAGTGATCTGCGGGGGGGCCGGAATACCTACAATGAGCAGTTCTTC.

This clone has only a few counts. The gene calls are TRBV6-5 and TRBJ2-1; TRBD2 matches at 8 bases. The germline gives CDR1 MNHEY, CDR2 SVGAGI. CDR3 length equals 15 residues. V was clipped by 8 bases and J by 2 bases; unmatched bases: 8. CDR3 sequence reads: CASGKDGGAYNEQFF. The CDR3 nucleotides read TGTGCCAGCGGGAAAGACGGGGGGGCCTACAATGAGCAGTTCTTC.

This clone was detected only a few times. The chain employs TRBV27 and TRBJ2-7; D not resolved. Trimming took off 0 bases at V and 2 bases at J, with 8 bases between the two ends. There are 14 residues in the CDR3. Germline V gives CDR1 MNHEY, CDR2 SMNVEV (reference sequence). In DNA, the CDR3 is TGTGCCAGCAGTTTATCAGGGTACCCCTACGAGCAGTACTTC. It is translated as CASSLSGYPYEQYF.

The chain recombines TRBV5-4 with TRBJ2-1; a possible D gene is TRBD2 (5 bases). The CDR3 covers 16 residues. Germline V gene data show CDR1 as SGHNT and CDR2 as YYREEE (reference sequence). The ends were cut back, 2 bases at V and 4 bases at J, with 16 bases in the middle. CDR3: CASSLKSGWAYNEQFF. The CDR3 nucleotides are TGTGCCAGCAGCTTAAAAAGCGGCTGGGCGTACAATGAGCAGTTCTTC.

The chain uses TRBV7-2 and TRBJ1-1; 8 bases map to TRBD1. The germline gives CDR1 SGHTA, CDR2 FQGNSA. CDR3 length equals 15 residues. V shed 4 bases, J shed 4 bases, and the junction held 8 bases outside the gene matches. CDR3 bases: TGTGCCAGCAGCTCGCCCCGCACAGGGGGCACTGAAGCTTTCTTT. Translation gives CASSSPRTGGTEAFF.

On this clone: Additional DNA sequences in this sample encode the identical CDR3. J is TRBJ2-1 and V is TRBV27; D call uncertain. Per the germline V gene, CDR1 is MNHEY and CDR2 is SMNVEV (reference sequence). The V and J ends lost 3 bases and 4 bases respectively, with 1 base between them. The CDR3 is 11 amino acids. The CDR3 sequence: CASSLYNEQFF. CDR3 in DNA: TGTGCCAGCAGTTTGTACAATGAGCAGTTCTTC.

The rearrangement uses TRBV6-5 and TRBJ2-5; D gene ambiguous. CDR3 length equals 14 residues. Germline CDR1 MNHEY, CDR2 SVGAGI. Trimming removed 2 bases from V and 5 bases from J, with 12 bases in between. For the CDR3, the DNA is TGTGCCAGCAGTTACACCGGCGTCCAGGAGACCCAGTACTTC. This codes for CASSYTGVQETQYF.

The chain has TRBV7-6 and TRBJ2-7; D possibly corresponds to TRBD2 (7 bases). The V gene's germline CDR1 is SGHVS and CDR2 FNYEAQ. The V end was cut by 5 bases, the J end by 0 bases, with 11 bases between. This CDR3 region has 14 residues. CDR3 in amino acids: CASSSGTNSYEQYF. CDR3 coding DNA: TGTGCCAGCAGCAGCGGGACAAACTCCTACGAGCAGTACTTC. Filled out from reference TRBV7-6 and TRBJ2-7, the complete variable domain reads GAGVSQSPRYKVTKRGQDVALRCDPISGHVSLYWYRQALGQGPEFLTYFNYEAQQDKSGLPNDRFSAERPEGSISTLTIQRTEQRDSAMYRCASSSGTNSYEQYFGPGTRLTVT.

The sample holds a few counts of this clone. CDR3 coding DNA: TGTGCCAGCAGCGGGACTAGGAGTCGCGAGCAGTACTTC. It translates to CASSGTRSREQYF. The J gene is TRBJ2-7, the V gene TRBV14, with TRBD2 identical over 8 bases. The germline gives CDR1 SGHDN, CDR2 FVKESK. The trim removed 5 bases at V and 6 bases at J, leaving 6 bases unmatched. This CDR3 spans 13 amino acids. Supplemented by reference TRBV14 and TRBJ2-7, the full variable domain reads EAGVTQFPSHSVIEKGQTVTLRCDPISGHDNLYWYRRVMGKEIKFLLHFVKESKQDESGMPNNRFLAERTGGTYSTLKVQPAELEDSGVYFCASSGTRSREQYFGPGTRLTVT.

This rearrangement joins TRBV15 to TRBJ1-5; D is unclear. V lost 1 base and J lost 2, with 9 bases in between. Germline V gene sequence: CDR1 LNHNV, CDR2 YYDKDF (reference sequence). This CDR3 spans 15 amino acids. In DNA, the CDR3 is TGTGCCACCAGCAGAGTCGGGATGGGCAATCAGCCCCAGCATTTT. It specifies CATSRVGMGNQPQHF.

This chain uses TRBV29-1 with TRBJ2-6, with D unclear. This CDR3 is 16 amino acids long. In germline, CDR1 is SQVTM, CDR2 ANQGSEA. Trimming cost V 5 bases and J 0 bases, with 14 bases left between them. The chain's CDR3 is CSVNFGPLSGANVLTF. As DNA, the CDR3 is TGCAGCGTTAATTTCGGACCGCTCTCTGGGGCCAACGTCCTGACTTTC.

The V and J genes are TRBV7-9 and TRBJ2-3, with D possibly being TRBD2 (8 bases). The length of the CDR3 is 17 residues. The V end was cut by 5 bases, the J end by 6 bases, with 24 bases between. Per germline, CDR1 SEHNR and CDR2 FQNEAQ (reference sequence). The CDR3 DNA follows: TGTGCCAGCAGCCCCCCCCGACTAGCGCCGACAGGGGATACGCAGTATTTT. Protein: CASSPPRLAPTGDTQYF.

V gene TRBV6-5 combines with J gene TRBJ1-4; a weak D match, TRBD1 (5 bases). The CDR3 spans 14 residues. V was pared by 7 bases and J by 6 bases, with 15 bases between. CDR1 MNHEY and CDR2 SVGAGI come from the germline V gene. CDR3 protein: CASILGGTDEKLFF. The CDR3 DNA is TGTGCCAGCATTCTAGGAGGGACGGATGAAAAACTGTTTTTT.

The chain couples TRBV29-1 to TRBJ1-1; D is ambiguous. Between the trimmed V and J ends, which lost 7 bases and 8 bases, there was a span of 11 bases. This CDR3 region has 10 residues. Germline-derived CDR1 and CDR2 are SQVTM and ANQGSEA. CDR3 sequence: CSAHGQEAFF. CDR3 nucleotides: TGCAGCGCCCATGGGCAGGAAGCTTTCTTT. The full variable domain, in which reference TRBV29-1 and TRBJ1-1 provide the parts outside the CDR3, is SAVISQKPSRDICQRGTSLTIQCQVDSQVTMMFWYRQQPGQSLTLIATANQGSEATYESGFVIDKFPISRPNLTFSTLTVSNMSPEDSSIYLCSAHGQEAFFGQGTRLTVV.

This chain joins TRBV7-8 and TRBJ1-2, with TRBD1 matching over 8 bases. Trimming at V came to 1 base and at J to 8 bases, leaving 9 bases not matched to a gene. The CDR3 runs to 15 residues. Per the germline V gene, CDR1 is SGHVS and CDR2 is FQNEAQ. CDR3 sequence reads: CASSLESDRGRGYTF. CDR3 DNA: TGTGCCAGCAGCTTAGAATCCGACAGGGGAAGGGGCTACACCTTC.

V usage is TRBV15 and J usage is TRBJ1-5; TRBD1 matches at 9 bases. CDR3 size: 18 residues. Germline lookup yields CDR1 LNHNV and CDR2 YYDKDF (reference sequence). V was pared by 3 bases and J by 0 bases, with 9 bases of the junction left unmatched. This CDR3 reads CATSRDRQGVHSNQPQHF. CDR3 DNA sequence: TGTGCCACCAGCAGGGACCGACAGGGGGTCCATAGCAATCAGCCCCAGCATTTT.

The chain has TRBV24-1 and TRBJ2-2, with 7 bases that match TRBD1. The CDR3 has 15 residues. Trimming took 1 base from V and 7 from J; bases not matched to a gene: 5. CDR1 and CDR2 from the germline V gene are KGHDR and SFDVKD. This CDR3 is CATSDLTGAIGELFF. In DNA, the CDR3 is TGTGCCACCAGTGATTTAACAGGGGCCATCGGGGAGCTGTTTTTT.

This clone was detected only a few times. The chain carries TRBV5-1 and TRBJ2-1; D possibly uses TRBD1 or TRBD2 (5 bases each). Germline CDR1 reads SGHRS; CDR2 reads YFSETQ. The CDR3 is 15 residues long. V was shortened by 0 bases and J by 3 bases, with 10 bases between the two germline ends. The CDR3 nucleotides read TGCGCCAGCAGCTTGGACGGGGCTTACTACAATGAGCAGTTCTTC. This codes for CASSLDGAYYNEQFF.

This clone is classed as medium-sized (0.01 to 0.1%). The chain couples TRBV19 to TRBJ1-2; 7 bases agree with TRBD1. Germline CDR1 is LNHDA and CDR2 is SQIVND (reference sequence). There are 16 residues in the CDR3. J was trimmed by 8 bases and V by 4 bases; bases with no gene match: 16. CDR3 coding DNA: TGTGCCAGTAGTACACCGGGGACAGCCTACGGTCACGGCTACACCTTC. It specifies CASSTPGTAYGHGYTF. The variable domain in full, with the rest retrieved from reference TRBV19 and TRBJ1-2, is DGGITQSPKYLFRKEGQNVTLSCEQNLNHDAMYWYRQDPGQGLRLIYYSQIVNDFQKGDIAEGYSVSREKKESFPLTVTSAQKNPTAFYLCASSTPGTAYGHGYTFGSGTRLTVV.